The clone carrying this T cell receptor (beta chain) came up once. Its antigen is currently unknown. From 350 to 500 ng of RNA, a library with molecular barcoded alpha/delta and beta/gamma adaptors was made. TCRdb re-called the reads with MiXCR, one entry per CDR3 protein. The data hold under 40,000 distinct CDR3 sequences, with 14% observed a single time. The record originates from a study of read filtering for tumor transcriptome and immune sequencing. Study-wide context: IR-seq gave about 4 to 10.27 million TCR reads per sample; RNA-seq gave roughly 80 to 1,300.

Whole-study findings and limits: This fraction held mixed bone marrow immune cells after CD138-negative sorting. RNA-seq captured clonotypes less deeply and reliably than IR-seq. Dropping single-read clonotypes raised IR-seq and RNA-seq shared-clonotype correlation.

Germline CDR1 MDHEN, CDR2 SYDVKM. The CDR3 is 15 residues long. Deletions cut 2 bases from V and 1 base from J, with 10 bases between. The rearrangement uses TRBV28 and TRBJ2-3, with D unclear. The receptor's source is a donor at least 40 years old with multiple myeloma. The sequenced sample consisted of a population of CD138-negative cells sorted from bone marrow. CDR3 bases: TGTGCCAGCAGTTTAGGTCAGGCGGGCACAGATACGCAGTATTTT. Translation gives CASSLGQAGTDTQYF.